This T cell receptor (beta chain) emerged from a study of blood T cell repertoires in COVID-19. Produced via immunoSEQ multiplex PCR; TCRdb's table is partial and in-frame only. The data contain some 80,000 clones, approximately 86% of them singletons. This CDR3 spans 18 amino acids. The trim removed 3 bases at V and 1 base at J, leaving 11 bases unmatched. Germline V gene data show CDR1 as SGHTA and CDR2 as FQGNSA. The V and J genes are TRBV7-2 and TRBJ2-7; 11 bases match TRBD1. This sequence was found in a human donor in a cohort sampled during active COVID-19. The specimen was peripheral blood. CDR3 in DNA: TGTGCCAGCAGCTTTTACCCTAGGACAGGGGGCCGTTCCTACGAGCAGTACTTC. Translating gives CASSFYPRTGGRSYEQYF. The entire variable domain, with the rest obtained from reference TRBV7-2 and TRBJ2-7, is as follows: GAGVSQSPSNKVTEKGKDVELRCDPISGHTALYWYRQSLGQGLEFLIYFQGNSAPDKSGLPSDRFSAERTGGSVSTLTIQRTQQEDSAVYLCASSFYPRTGGRSYEQYFGPGTRLTVT.